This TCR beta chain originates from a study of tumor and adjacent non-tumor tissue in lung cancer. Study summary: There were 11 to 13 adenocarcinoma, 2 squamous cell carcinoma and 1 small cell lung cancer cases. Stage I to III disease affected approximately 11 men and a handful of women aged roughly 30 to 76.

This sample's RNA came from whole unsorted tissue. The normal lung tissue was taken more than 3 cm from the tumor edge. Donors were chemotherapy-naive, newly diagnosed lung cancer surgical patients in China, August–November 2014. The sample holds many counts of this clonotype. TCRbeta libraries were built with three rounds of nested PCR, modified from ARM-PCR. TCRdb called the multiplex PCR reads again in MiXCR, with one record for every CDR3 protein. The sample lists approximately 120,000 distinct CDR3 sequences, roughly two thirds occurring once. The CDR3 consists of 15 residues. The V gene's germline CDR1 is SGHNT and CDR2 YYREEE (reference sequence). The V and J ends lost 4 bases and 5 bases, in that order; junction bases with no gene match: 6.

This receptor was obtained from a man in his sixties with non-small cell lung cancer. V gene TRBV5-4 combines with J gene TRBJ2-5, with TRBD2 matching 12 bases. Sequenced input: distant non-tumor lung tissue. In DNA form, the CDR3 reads TGTGCCAGCAGCCTGCTAGCGGGGGGGCCGGAGACCCAGTACTTC. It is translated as CASSLLAGGPETQYF.